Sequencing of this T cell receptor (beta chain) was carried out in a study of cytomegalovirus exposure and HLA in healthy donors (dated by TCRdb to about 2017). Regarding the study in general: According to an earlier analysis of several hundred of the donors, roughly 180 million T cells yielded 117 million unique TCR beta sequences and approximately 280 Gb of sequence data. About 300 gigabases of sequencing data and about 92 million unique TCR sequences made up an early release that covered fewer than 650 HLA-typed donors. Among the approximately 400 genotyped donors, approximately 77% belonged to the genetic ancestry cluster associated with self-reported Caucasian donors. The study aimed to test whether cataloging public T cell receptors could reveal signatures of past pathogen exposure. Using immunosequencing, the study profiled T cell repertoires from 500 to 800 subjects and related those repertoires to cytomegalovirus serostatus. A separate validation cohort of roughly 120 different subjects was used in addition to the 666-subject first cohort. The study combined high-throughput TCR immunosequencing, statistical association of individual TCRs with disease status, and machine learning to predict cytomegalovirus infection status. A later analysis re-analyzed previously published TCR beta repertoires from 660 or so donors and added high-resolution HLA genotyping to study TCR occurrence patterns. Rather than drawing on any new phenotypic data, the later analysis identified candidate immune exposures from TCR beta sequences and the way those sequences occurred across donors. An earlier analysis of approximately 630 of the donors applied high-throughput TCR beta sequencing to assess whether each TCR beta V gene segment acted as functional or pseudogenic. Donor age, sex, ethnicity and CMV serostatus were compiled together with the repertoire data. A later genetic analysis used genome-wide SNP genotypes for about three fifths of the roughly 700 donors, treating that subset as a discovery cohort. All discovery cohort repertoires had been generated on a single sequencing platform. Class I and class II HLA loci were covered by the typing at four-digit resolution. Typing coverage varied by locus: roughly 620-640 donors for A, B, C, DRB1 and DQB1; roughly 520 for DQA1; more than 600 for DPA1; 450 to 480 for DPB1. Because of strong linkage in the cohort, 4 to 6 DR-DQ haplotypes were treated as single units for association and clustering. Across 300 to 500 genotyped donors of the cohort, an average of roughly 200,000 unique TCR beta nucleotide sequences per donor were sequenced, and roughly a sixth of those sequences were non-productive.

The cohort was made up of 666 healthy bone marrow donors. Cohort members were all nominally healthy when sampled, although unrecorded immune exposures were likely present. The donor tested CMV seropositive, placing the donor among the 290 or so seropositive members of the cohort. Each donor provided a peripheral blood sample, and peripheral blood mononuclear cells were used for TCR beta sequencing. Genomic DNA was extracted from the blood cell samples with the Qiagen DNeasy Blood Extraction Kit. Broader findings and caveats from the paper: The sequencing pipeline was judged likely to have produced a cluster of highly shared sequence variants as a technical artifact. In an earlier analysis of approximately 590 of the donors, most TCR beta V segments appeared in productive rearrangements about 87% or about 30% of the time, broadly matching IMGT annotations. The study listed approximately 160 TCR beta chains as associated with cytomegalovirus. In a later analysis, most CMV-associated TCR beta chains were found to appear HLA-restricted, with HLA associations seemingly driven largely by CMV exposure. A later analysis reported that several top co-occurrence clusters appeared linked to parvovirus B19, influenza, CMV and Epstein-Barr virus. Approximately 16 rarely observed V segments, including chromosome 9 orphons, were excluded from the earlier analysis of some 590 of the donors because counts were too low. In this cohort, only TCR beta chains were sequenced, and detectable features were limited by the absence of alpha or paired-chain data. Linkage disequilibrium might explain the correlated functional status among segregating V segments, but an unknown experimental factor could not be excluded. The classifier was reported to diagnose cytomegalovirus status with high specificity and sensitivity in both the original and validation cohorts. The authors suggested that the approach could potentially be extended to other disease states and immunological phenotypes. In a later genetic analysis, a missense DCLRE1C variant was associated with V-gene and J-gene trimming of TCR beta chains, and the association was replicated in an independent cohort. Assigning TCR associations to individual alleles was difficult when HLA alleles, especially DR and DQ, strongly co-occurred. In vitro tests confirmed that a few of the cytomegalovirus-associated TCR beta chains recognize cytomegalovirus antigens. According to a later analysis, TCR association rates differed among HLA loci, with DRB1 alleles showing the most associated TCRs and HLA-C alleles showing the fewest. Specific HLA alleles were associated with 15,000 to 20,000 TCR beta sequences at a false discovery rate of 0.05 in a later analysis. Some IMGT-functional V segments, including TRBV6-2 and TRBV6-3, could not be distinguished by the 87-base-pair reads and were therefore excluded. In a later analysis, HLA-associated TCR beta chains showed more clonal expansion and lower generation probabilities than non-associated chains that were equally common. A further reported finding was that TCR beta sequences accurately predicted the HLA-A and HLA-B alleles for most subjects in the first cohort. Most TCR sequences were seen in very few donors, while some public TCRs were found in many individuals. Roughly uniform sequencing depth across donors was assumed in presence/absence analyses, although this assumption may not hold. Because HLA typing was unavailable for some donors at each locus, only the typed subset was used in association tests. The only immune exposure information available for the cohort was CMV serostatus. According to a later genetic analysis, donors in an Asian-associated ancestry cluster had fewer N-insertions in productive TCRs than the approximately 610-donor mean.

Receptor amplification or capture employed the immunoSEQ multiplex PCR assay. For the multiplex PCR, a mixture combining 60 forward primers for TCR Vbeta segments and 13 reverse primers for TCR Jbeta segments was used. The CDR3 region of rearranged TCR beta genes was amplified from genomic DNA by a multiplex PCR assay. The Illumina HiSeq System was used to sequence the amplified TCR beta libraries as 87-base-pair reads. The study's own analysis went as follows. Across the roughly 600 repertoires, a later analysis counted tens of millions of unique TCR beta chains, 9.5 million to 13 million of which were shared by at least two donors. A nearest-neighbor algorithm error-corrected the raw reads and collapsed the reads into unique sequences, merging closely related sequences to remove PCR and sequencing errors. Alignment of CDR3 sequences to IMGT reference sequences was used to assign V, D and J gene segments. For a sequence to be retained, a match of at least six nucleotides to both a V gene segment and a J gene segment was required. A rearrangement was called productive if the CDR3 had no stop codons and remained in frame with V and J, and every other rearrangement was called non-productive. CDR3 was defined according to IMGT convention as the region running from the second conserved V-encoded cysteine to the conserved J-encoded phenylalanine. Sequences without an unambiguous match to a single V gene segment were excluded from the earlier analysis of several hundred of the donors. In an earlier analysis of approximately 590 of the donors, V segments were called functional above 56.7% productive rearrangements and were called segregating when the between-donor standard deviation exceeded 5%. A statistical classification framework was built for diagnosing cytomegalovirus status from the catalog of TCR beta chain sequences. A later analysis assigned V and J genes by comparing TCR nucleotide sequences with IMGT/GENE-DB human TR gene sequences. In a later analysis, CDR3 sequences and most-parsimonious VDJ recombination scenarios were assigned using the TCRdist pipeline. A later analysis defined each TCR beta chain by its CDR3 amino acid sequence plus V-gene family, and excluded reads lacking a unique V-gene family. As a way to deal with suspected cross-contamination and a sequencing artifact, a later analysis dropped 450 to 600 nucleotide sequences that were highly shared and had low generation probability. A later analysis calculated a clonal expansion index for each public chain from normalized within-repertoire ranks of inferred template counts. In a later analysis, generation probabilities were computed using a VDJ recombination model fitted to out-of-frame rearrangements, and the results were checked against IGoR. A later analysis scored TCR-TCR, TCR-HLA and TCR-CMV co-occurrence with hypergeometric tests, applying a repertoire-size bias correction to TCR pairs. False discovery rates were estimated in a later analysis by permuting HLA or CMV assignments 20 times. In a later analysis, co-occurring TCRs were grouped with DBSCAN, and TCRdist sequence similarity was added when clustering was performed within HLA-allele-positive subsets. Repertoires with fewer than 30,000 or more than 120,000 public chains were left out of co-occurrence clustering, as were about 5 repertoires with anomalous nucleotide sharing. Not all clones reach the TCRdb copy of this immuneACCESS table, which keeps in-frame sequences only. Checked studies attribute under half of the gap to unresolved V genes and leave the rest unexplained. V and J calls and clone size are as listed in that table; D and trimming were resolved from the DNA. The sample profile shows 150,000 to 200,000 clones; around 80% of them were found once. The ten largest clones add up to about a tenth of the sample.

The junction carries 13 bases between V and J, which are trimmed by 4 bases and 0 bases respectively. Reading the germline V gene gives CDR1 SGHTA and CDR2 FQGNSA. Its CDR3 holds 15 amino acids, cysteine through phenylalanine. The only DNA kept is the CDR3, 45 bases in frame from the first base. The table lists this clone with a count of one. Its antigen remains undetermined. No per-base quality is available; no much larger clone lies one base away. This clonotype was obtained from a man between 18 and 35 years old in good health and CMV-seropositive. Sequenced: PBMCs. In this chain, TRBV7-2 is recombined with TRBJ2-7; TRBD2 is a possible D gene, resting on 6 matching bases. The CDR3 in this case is CASSSPGGSSYEQYF. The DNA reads TGTGCCAGCAGCTCTCCCGGGGGAAGCTCCTACGAGCAGTACTTC.